The 2 T cell receptor beta chains reported below all come from one sample, sequenced in a study of blood T cells in healthy people across ages. Next came a second PCR, run for about 6 to 11 cycles, which used a sample-barcoded 5' primer along with a J-beta primer mix. TCRdb re-called the 5' RACE reads with MiXCR, one entry per CDR3 protein. The data contain around 1,000,000 distinct CDR3 sequences, roughly 24% of them seen just once; the ten biggest clones take up approximately 0.7%. The sample also formed part of further work on T cells of mothers and their children.

Material for sequencing was blood. The receptors originated from a girl aged 2 to 10 in good health.

This clonotype was counted only a few times. The genes are TRBV7-9 and TRBJ2-5, with TRBD1 as a possible D gene (6 bases). The CDR3 is 14 amino acids. CDR1 SEHNR and CDR2 FQNEAQ come from the germline V gene (reference sequence). The V and J ends lost 5 bases and 2 bases respectively, with 12 bases between them. CDR3 sequence reads: CASSPGHQQETQYF. The CDR3 region has the DNA TGTGCCAGCAGCCCGGGACATCAACAAGAGACCCAGTACTTC. The variable domain in full, with the rest retrieved from reference TRBV7-9 and TRBJ2-5, is DTGVSQNPRHKITKRGQNVTFRCDPISEHNRLYWYRQTLGQGPEFLTYFQNEAQLEKSRLLSDRFSAERPKGSFSTLEIQRTEQGDSAMYLCASSPGHQQETQYFGPGTRLLVL.

This clonotype was recorded a few times. CDR3 sequence: CSAITWGGAAYNEQFF. CDR3 nucleotide sequence: TGCAGTGCTATCACCTGGGGCGGGGCCGCCTACAATGAGCAGTTCTTC. J is TRBJ2-1 and V is TRBV20-1, with TRBD2 as a possible D gene (6 bases). The ends were cut back, 4 bases at V and 2 bases at J, with 18 bases in the middle. This CDR3 has 16 amino acids. Germline lookup yields CDR1 DFQATT and CDR2 SNEGSKA (reference sequence).